Listed below are T cell receptor beta chains from one sample, sequenced in a study of post-analysis software for immune sequencing data. TCRdb reprocessed the PCR reads via MiXCR and lists one record per CDR3 protein. This table holds about 430,000 distinct CDR3 sequences, over 30% found once. Sequencing input: blood. Every receptor here comes from a girl aged 2-9 years with multiple sclerosis. Both conserved end residues are part of each CDR3. Fields, in order: J gene, D gene, V gene, clone size, CDR3 DNA, CDR3 protein. The D gene is left open where the match is weak. Where a row states a size, it is once, few, many or the class of an expanded clone; other rows omit it.

>TRBJ2-1|NA|TRBV5-6|NA
TGTGCCAGCAGCGGTCGGGGGAAGCAGTTCTTC
CASSGRGKQFF
>TRBJ1-2|NA|TRBV6-5|few
TGTGCCAGCAGTTATCTGCTAGACAGGTCGTATGGCTACACCTTC
CASSYLLDRSYGYTF
>TRBJ1-3|NA|TRBV5-1|NA
TGCGCCAGCAGCGCACGGGGTTCGGGAGGAAACACCATATATTTT
CASSARGSGGNTIYF
>TRBJ1-1|NA|TRBV3-1|NA
TGTGCCAGCAGCCCACAGGTTAAGGGGAACACTGAAGCTTTCTTT
CASSPQVKGNTEAFF
>TRBJ2-7|NA|TRBV20-1|NA
TGCAGTGCTAGAGAGTGGGGCGCCTCTTACGAGCAGTACTTC
CSAREWGASYEQYF
>TRBJ1-1|TRBD1|TRBV18|NA
TGTGCCAGCTCCAGGACAGGGAGCACTGAAGCTTTCTTT
CASSRTGSTEAFF
>TRBJ1-2|TRBD1|TRBV4-1|few
TGCGCCAGCAGCCAAGGGACGGGGACAGGGGATCGAGGCGGCTACACCTTC
CASSQGTGTGDRGGYTF
>TRBJ1-6|NA|TRBV20-1|NA
TGCAGTGCTAGTCAGAGGGAAGGTTCACCCCTCCACTTT
CSASQREGSPLHF
>TRBJ2-7|NA|TRBV20-1|many
TGCAGTGCTAGTCCACTATCCTACGAGCAGTACTTC
CSASPLSYEQYF
>TRBJ1-5|NA|TRBV12-3/TRBV12-4|NA
TGTGCCAGCAGTTTAGCGGTCGGCAAGAATCAGCCCCAGCATTTT
CASSLAVGKNQPQHF
>TRBJ2-1|NA|TRBV29-1|NA
TGCAGCGTTGAAGCACACGCGTACAATGAGCAGTTCTTC
CSVEAHAYNEQFF
>TRBJ1-2|TRBD1|TRBV24-1|NA
TGTGCCACCAGTGATTCCCGGACAGGGGGCATTGGTGGCTACACCTTC
CATSDSRTGGIGGYTF
>TRBJ2-1|TRBD2|TRBV7-8|NA
TGTGCCAGCAGCACCAGGACTAGCCTGAGCGAGGATGAGCAGTTCTTC
CASSTRTSLSEDEQFF
>TRBJ2-7|TRBD1|TRBV10-3|NA
TGTGCCATCAGTGAGACCCGGGACAGGCGCTACGAGCAGTACTTC
CAISETRDRRYEQYF
>TRBJ2-2|NA|TRBV28|NA
TGTGCCAGCACCGAAGCGGGCAGGCACACCGGGGAGCTGTTTTTT
CASTEAGRHTGELFF
>TRBJ1-2|NA|TRBV7-8|many
TGTGCCAGCAGCCTAGGACAGTCAACGGCCCCTGGCTACACCTTC
CASSLGQSTAPGYTF